This T cell receptor beta chain was sequenced in a study of T-cell reconstitution after alpha-beta-depleted transplantation in children. At least ten counts were recorded for this clonotype. The CDR3 is 13 amino acids. V was trimmed by 5 bases and J by 0 bases, leaving 8 bases between them. Germline V gene lookup returns CDR1 SGHTA and CDR2 FQGNSA. The TCRbeta library incorporated unique molecular identifiers. One entry per CDR3 protein results from TCRdb running MiXCR on the PCR reads. The sample yields 200,000 or so distinct CDR3 sequences, 5% to 6.5% seen once. This receptor was identified in a girl less than two years old with combined immunodeficiency, due to receive a stem cell transplant. Here the sequenced sample was PBMCs, taken before TCRalphabeta/CD19-depleted stem cell transplant. The chain has TRBV7-2 and TRBJ2-7; D is ambiguous. The DNA of the CDR3 is TGTGCCAGCAGCCTTGAGATCTCCTACGAGCAGTACTTC. Translated, it gives CASSLEISYEQYF.